These 27 T cell receptor beta chains were sequenced from one sample in a study of regulatory T cells in long-lasting Graves disease. TCR beta libraries were built with iRepertoire HTBI primers and Arm-PCR of CDR3 regions. One entry per CDR3 protein results from TCRdb running MiXCR on the multiplex PCR reads. This sample has some 200,000 distinct CDR3 sequences, with around 20% found just once. Time point: newly diagnosed GD, antithyroid drugs for less than 3 months. Extracted PBMC RNA gave rise to the TCR library. These same records also appear under a second study, on T cells in Graves' hyperthyroidism and ophthalmopathy.

The sample was peripheral blood mononuclear cells (PBMCs), taken at new diagnosis, from a patient treated with antithyroid drugs. These receptors were taken from a woman in her 30s with Graves disease.

This clonotype was counted many times. The V call is TRBV20-1, the J call TRBJ1-2; 8 nucleotides line up with TRBD1. Germline CDR1 reads DFQATT; CDR2 reads SNEGSKA (reference sequence). The CDR3 totals 13 residues. Trimming cost V 3 bases and J 7 bases; bases outside gene matches: 7. The CDR3 protein is CSARGTGVTGYTF. CDR3 nucleotides: TGCAGTGCTAGGGGGACAGGTGTAACTGGCTACACCTTC.

This clonotype was recorded at least ten times. The J gene is TRBJ1-4, the V gene TRBV12-3 or TRBV12-4; no clear D gene. The CDR3 totals 12 residues. The CDR3 DNA follows: TGTGCGGTCCGAGGCAATAATGAAAAACTGTTTTTT. It codes for CAVRGNNEKLFF.

This clonotype was seen many times. The chain is built from TRBV28 and TRBJ2-7; 15 nucleotides match TRBD2. From germline, CDR1 is MDHEN and CDR2 SYDVKM. The CDR3 consists of 16 residues. V was clipped by 6 bases and J by 2 bases; unmatched bases: 5. CDR3 nucleotide sequence: TGTGCCAGCAGCCCGGGACTAGCGGGGGGACCCTACGAGCAGTACTTC. This codes for CASSPGLAGGPYEQYF.

The genes are TRBV11-2 and TRBJ2-1; the D is unclear. The CDR3 has 14 residues. Trimming removed 1 base from V and 6 bases from J, with 10 bases in between. The germline CDR1 and CDR2 sequences are SGHAT and FQNNGV. The CDR3 protein is CASSLVLYSNEQFF. The CDR3 nucleotides read TGTGCCAGCAGCTTAGTGTTGTATTCCAATGAGCAGTTCTTC.

This clonotype was recorded a few times. The gene calls are TRBV20-1 and TRBJ1-1; no reliable D call. V was pared by 4 bases and J by 6 bases, with 9 bases between. The V gene's germline CDR1 is DFQATT and CDR2 SNEGSKA (reference sequence). The CDR3 spans 11 residues. The CDR3 region is CSAKPTAEAFF. The DNA of the CDR3 is TGCAGTGCTAAGCCGACGGCTGAAGCTTTCTTT.

The chain is built from TRBV12-3 or TRBV12-4 and TRBJ1-5; TRBD1 matches 9 bases. The CDR3 is made up of 16 amino acids. V was pared by 5 bases and J by 3 bases, with 8 bases of the junction left unmatched. Written as DNA, the CDR3 is TGTGCCAGCAGTCCAAGGACAGGGGCCTACAATCAGCCCCAGCATTTT. It specifies CASSPRTGAYNQPQHF.

This clonotype was detected many times. The gene calls are TRBV25-1 and TRBJ1-1; 7 bases are shared with TRBD1. The CDR3 has 14 residues. Germline CDR1 reads MGHDK; CDR2 reads SYGVNS. Trimming cost V 3 bases and J 2 bases; bases outside gene matches: 3. The DNA of the CDR3 is TGTGCCAGCAGTGAGATAGGGGGCAACACTGAAGCTTTCTTT. Protein: CASSEIGGNTEAFF.

The table lists this clonotype with many counts. The chain employs TRBV28 and TRBJ2-7, with D uncertain. Germline CDR1 is MDHEN and CDR2 is SYDVKM. The CDR3 length is 13 residues. Trimming cost V 2 bases and J 3 bases, with 8 bases left between them. For the CDR3, the DNA is TGTGCCAGCAGTTTACAGGTCAACTACGAGCAGTACTTC. Protein: CASSLQVNYEQYF.

The sample holds many counts of this clonotype. V and J are TRBV7-8 and TRBJ2-3, with D possibly matching TRBD1 (5 bases). Between the trimmed V and J ends, which lost 3 bases and 0 bases, there was a span of 10 bases. In germline, CDR1 is SGHVS, CDR2 FQNEAQ. CDR3 length equals 15 residues. The CDR3 DNA reads as TGTGCCAGCAGCTTCCAGGGCACTAGCACAGATACGCAGTATTTT. Its translation: CASSFQGTSTDTQYF.

This clonotype came up many times. CDR3 sequence reads: CASTRGVQGADGYTF. Written as DNA, the CDR3 is TGTGCCAGCACCAGGGGGGTTCAGGGGGCAGATGGCTACACCTTC. V usage is TRBV12-3 or TRBV12-4 and J usage is TRBJ1-2; 8 bases agree with TRBD1. V dropped 7 bases and J dropped 6; count of bases not matched to a gene: 13. The CDR3 has 15 residues.

A few counts support this clonotype. The J gene is TRBJ2-1, the V gene TRBV24-1, with TRBD1 identical over 8 bases. The CDR3 is 14 amino acids. Germline assignment: CDR1 KGHDR and CDR2 SFDVKD. Trimming removed 9 bases from V and 6 bases from J; junction bases left unmatched: 9. The CDR3 protein is CATAGQGVGNEQFF. The CDR3 nucleotides read TGTGCCACCGCAGGACAGGGTGTCGGCAATGAGCAGTTCTTC.

This clonotype was seen at least ten times. The chain employs TRBV7-6 and TRBJ2-5; TRBD2 is a possible D gene (7 bases). This CDR3 comprises 17 residues. V lost 3 bases, J lost 4 bases, and 21 bases lay in between. From germline, CDR1 is SGHVS and CDR2 FNYEAQ. The CDR3 DNA reads TGTGCCAGCAGCTTTTCATTCGGCGGGGGCGGTGGAGAGACCCAGTACTTC. Its translation: CASSFSFGGGGGETQYF. Full variable domain (remainder filled in from reference TRBV7-6 and TRBJ2-5): GAGVSQSPRYKVTKRGQDVALRCDPISGHVSLYWYRQALGQGPEFLTYFNYEAQQDKSGLPNDRFSAERPEGSISTLTIQRTEQRDSAMYRCASSFSFGGGGGETQYFGPGTRLLVL.

This clonotype was seen many times. The chain has TRBV9 and TRBJ2-3; 14 nucleotides line up with TRBD2. V shed 3 bases and J 3 bases; nucleotides not matched to a gene: 6. In germline, CDR1 is SGDLS, CDR2 YYNGEE. This CDR3 contains 17 residues. In nucleotides, the CDR3 is TGTGCCAGCAGCGCCCTGGGACTAGCGGGAGTAACAGATACGCAGTATTTT. Translated, it gives CASSALGLAGVTDTQYF.

This clonotype was seen at least ten times. The chain carries TRBV6-1 and TRBJ2-1; D is possibly TRBD2 (7 bases). The CDR3 has 15 amino acids. The germline gives CDR1 MNHNS, CDR2 SASEGT. The V and J ends lost 7 bases and 5 bases respectively, with 18 bases between them. Here the CDR3 reads CASTGGPGLDNEQFF. The CDR3 DNA is TGTGCCAGCACCGGGGGGCCAGGTCTTGACAATGAGCAGTTCTTC.

This chain joins TRBV15 and TRBJ2-7; TRBD2 matches 13 bases. The CDR3 spans 18 residues. The V segment lost 3 bases and the J segment 2 bases; nucleotides outside the gene matches: 10. The germline V gene has CDR1 LNHNV and CDR2 YYDKDF (reference sequence). The CDR3 DNA reads TGTGCCACCAGCAGGGACAGACTAGCGGGAGGTGGGCCCTACGAGCAGTACTTC. This sequence encodes CATSRDRLAGGGPYEQYF.

This clonotype is judged medium-sized. The chain employs TRBV11-1 and TRBJ1-2; no reliable D call. The CDR3 is 12 amino acids. CDR1 is SGHAT and CDR2 is FQDESV in the germline V gene (reference sequence). V lost 5 bases and J lost 11, with 15 bases in between. CDR3 in DNA: TGTGCCAGCAGCATCGGGGAGTTCGGATACACCTTC. Protein sequence: CASSIGEFGYTF.

V and J are TRBV20-1 and TRBJ2-2; maybe TRBD2 (5 bases). Germline V gives CDR1 DFQATT, CDR2 SNEGSKA (reference sequence). V lost 0 bases and J lost 8, with 7 bases in between. This CDR3 spans 12 amino acids. As DNA, the CDR3 is TGCAGTGCTAGAGAGGAGGCAGGGGAGCTGTTTTTT. As protein: CSAREEAGELFF.

This clonotype was counted ten times or more. The rearrangement uses TRBV6-1 and TRBJ2-5; no firm D call. Trimming shortened V by 7 bases and J by 4 bases, and 4 bases separated the two germline ends. CDR3 length: 10 amino acids. Germline V lookup: CDR1 MNHNS, CDR2 SASEGT. In DNA, the CDR3 is TGTGCCAGCACGCGAGAGACCCAGTACTTC. Residues: CASTRETQYF.

CDR3 in amino acids: CATSDANQPQHF. The CDR3 DNA reads TGTGCCACCAGTGACGCCAATCAGCCCCAGCATTTT. The rearrangement uses TRBV24-1 and TRBJ1-5; no clear D gene. Germline-derived CDR1 and CDR2 are KGHDR and SFDVKD. The CDR3 spans 12 residues. Trimming pared 4 bases from V and 3 bases from J, leaving 3 bases between.

The sample holds many counts of this clonotype. This chain joins TRBV7-3 and TRBJ2-3, with 9 bases aligning to TRBD2. V lost 2 bases, J lost 5 bases, and 11 bases stayed unmatched. The germline CDR1 and CDR2 sequences are SGHTA and FQGTGA. There are 17 residues in the CDR3. DNA of the CDR3: TGTGCCAGCAGCTTAGACGTTGCTAGCGGGGCACAAGATACGCAGTATTTT. It yields the protein CASSLDVASGAQDTQYF. Looking up the rest from reference TRBV7-3 and TRBJ2-3 gives the full variable domain: GAGVSQTPSNKVTEKGKYVELRCDPISGHTALYWYRQSLGQGPEFLIYFQGTGAADDSGLPNDRFFAVRPEGSVSTLKIQRTERGDSAVYLCASSLDVASGAQDTQYFGPGTRLTVL.

This clonotype has a single count. Germline is not matched at one junction end, which may reflect a read error. The CDR3 sequence is CACSPTSGRSYNEQFF. CDR3 in DNA: TGTGCCTGCAGCCCTACTAGCGGGAGGTCCTACAATGAGCAGTTCTTC. The chain joins TRBV2 to TRBJ2-1; TRBD2 matches 12 bases. This CDR3 has 16 amino acids. The germline V gene encodes CDR1 SNHLY and CDR2 FYNNEI.

This clonotype has ten or more counts. The rearrangement uses TRBV19 and TRBJ2-1; no clear D gene. Trimming took off 3 bases at V and 10 bases at J, with 7 bases between the two ends. Per germline, CDR1 LNHDA and CDR2 SQIVND (reference sequence). This CDR3 contains 11 residues. CDR3 coding DNA: TGTGCCAGTAGTATCCGGGCAGAGCAGTTCTTC. It translates to CASSIRAEQFF.

This rearrangement joins TRBV3-1 to TRBJ2-1; D gene uncertain. CDR3 length equals 15 residues. Germline CDR1 LGHDT, CDR2 YNNKEL (reference sequence). V was trimmed by 6 bases and J by 0 bases, leaving 12 bases between them. CDR3 loop: CASSRSGFSYNEQFF. The CDR3, as DNA: TGTGCCAGCAGTCGTAGTGGTTTCTCCTACAATGAGCAGTTCTTC.

This clonotype has ten or more counts. The chain carries TRBV29-1 and TRBJ2-1; 7 nucleotides align to TRBD1. V lost 6 bases and J lost 5; bases outside the gene matches: 4. Germline-derived CDR1 and CDR2 are SQVTM and ANQGSEA. The CDR3 loop spans 12 amino acids. The chain's CDR3 is CSVTGSDNEQFF. The CDR3 region has the DNA TGCAGCGTGACAGGGTCGGACAATGAGCAGTTCTTC.

This clonotype has only a few counts. The rearrangement links TRBV13 to TRBJ2-5; 7 positions match TRBD2. Germline CDR1 reads PRHDT; CDR2 reads FYEKMQ (reference sequence). V was pared by 3 bases and J by 4 bases, with 5 bases of the junction left unmatched. The CDR3 extends over 14 amino acids. The CDR3 protein is CASSFKREGETQYF. CDR3 nucleotide sequence: TGTGCCAGCAGCTTTAAGCGGGAAGGAGAGACCCAGTACTTC.

A word on this clonotype: A read error likely explains this, since a far larger clone differs by one base. This rearrangement joins TRBV2 to TRBJ2-7; 8 bases fit TRBD2. V shed 7 bases and J 7 bases; nucleotides not matched to a gene: 12. CDR1 is SNHLY and CDR2 is FYNNEI in the germline V gene. This CDR3 is 14 amino acids long. CDR3 bases: TGTGCCAGCAAGGGGACTAGTCTGGACAATGAGCAGTACTTC. Translated: CASKGTSLDNEQYF.

Ten or more counts support this clonotype. The CDR3 coding sequence is TGTGCCAGCGTCGATGGGCCCCCGGAGGTCACCGGGGAGCTGTTTTTT. Translated: CASVDGPPEVTGELFF. J is TRBJ2-2 and V is TRBV28, with D maybe TRBD2 (5 bases). The CDR3 spans 16 residues. Trimming took 8 bases from V and 4 from J, leaving 20 bases between them. Germline V CDR1 and CDR2: MDHEN, SYDVKM.